This T cell receptor (beta chain) is drawn from a study of Graves' ophthalmopathy and Graves' hyperthyroidism. Whole-study results and caveats: Among thyroid clonotypes expanded above 0.001 frequency, most also appeared in blood.

This clonotype was detected ten times or more. Its target is unknown. The study amplified TCR beta CDR3 regions using RNA transcripts. After a first-round RT-PCR with HTBI primers, a second-round multiplex PCR was run. One entry per CDR3 protein results from TCRdb running MiXCR on the multiplex PCR reads. The table has 200,000 to 250,000 distinct CDR3 sequences, 45% seen once. The V gene end was trimmed by 5 bases and the J gene end by 2 bases; junction bases not matched to a gene: 7. Germline assignment: CDR1 KGHDR and CDR2 SFDVKD. The CDR3 is 15 residues long. The sequence derives from an adult man with Graves' ophthalmopathy. The V call is TRBV24-1, the J call TRBJ2-7; TRBD2 matches at 8 bases. Sequenced sample: peripheral blood. CDR3 sequence reads: CATSVRLARPYEQYF. The CDR3 nucleotides are TGTGCCACCAGTGTTCGACTAGCGCGACCCTACGAGCAGTACTTC.